This is a list of T cell receptor beta chains from one sample in a study of blood T cell repertoires in COVID-19. Data came from immunoSEQ multiplex PCR; TCRdb stores just in-frame clones and leaves some out. Counted here are more than 200,000 clones, around nine tenths occurring once; the ten biggest clones make up 2.5% to 3.5%. The sequencing sample was made of peripheral blood. The receptor source for this set is a woman aged 55-69 years with acute or convalescent COVID-19. The CDR3 runs from the conserved cysteine through the conserved F or W. Fields, in order: J gene, V gene, clone size, D gene, CDR3 protein, CDR3 DNA. A D gene is named only where the DNA matches it firmly. For some rows the clone size is stated as once, few or many, or as a class when expanded; others skip it.

J gene: TRBJ2-2
V gene: TRBV6-4
clone size: .
D gene: TRBD1
CDR3 protein: CASRAGGYTGELFF
CDR3 DNA: TGTGCCAGCAGGGCAGGGGGCTACACCGGGGAGCTGTTTTTT

J gene: TRBJ1-2
V gene: TRBV30
clone size: .
D gene: .
CDR3 protein: CAWSKQYGYTF
CDR3 DNA: TGTGCCTGGAGTAAGCAATATGGCTACACCTTC

J gene: TRBJ2-7
V gene: TRBV2
clone size: .
D gene: TRBD2
CDR3 protein: CASRGTSGIYEQYF
CDR3 DNA: TGTGCCAGCCGTGGGACTAGCGGGATTTACGAGCAGTACTTC

J gene: TRBJ1-4
V gene: TRBV10-3
clone size: .
D gene: .
CDR3 protein: CAISESSGIPEKLFF
CDR3 DNA: TGTGCCATCAGTGAGTCATCAGGGATACCTGAAAAACTGTTTTTT

J gene: TRBJ1-6
V gene: TRBV12-3/TRBV12-4
clone size: .
D gene: TRBD1
CDR3 protein: CASSFRGSTLHF
CDR3 DNA: TGTGCCAGCAGTTTCAGGGGGAGTACCCTCCACTTT

J gene: TRBJ1-5
V gene: TRBV7-2
clone size: .
D gene: TRBD1
CDR3 protein: CASSLTRGDQPQHF
CDR3 DNA: TGTGCCAGCAGCTTAACCAGGGGGGATCAGCCCCAGCATTTT

J gene: TRBJ2-3
V gene: TRBV6-5
clone size: .
D gene: .
CDR3 protein: CASSTPTISDTQYF
CDR3 DNA: TGTGCCAGCAGTACCCCGACTATTTCAGATACGCAGTATTTT

J gene: TRBJ1-1
V gene: TRBV5-1
clone size: .
D gene: TRBD1
CDR3 protein: CASSPGQGGLKAFF
CDR3 DNA: TGCGCCAGCAGCCCGGGACAGGGTGGGTTAAAAGCTTTCTTT

J gene: TRBJ1-6
V gene: TRBV9
clone size: few
D gene: .
CDR3 protein: CASSGLGGAVFPNSPLHF
CDR3 DNA: TGTGCCAGCAGCGGACTAGGGGGGGCGGTTTTCCCTAATTCACCCCTCCACTTT

J gene: TRBJ2-3
V gene: TRBV30
clone size: .
D gene: .
CDR3 protein: CAWSRGGPTDTQYF
CDR3 DNA: TGTGCCTGGAGTAGAGGGGGTCCTACAGATACGCAGTATTTT

J gene: TRBJ2-7
V gene: TRBV27
clone size: .
D gene: TRBD1
CDR3 protein: CASTTRQGRDYEQYF
CDR3 DNA: TGTGCCAGCACCACCCGACAGGGGAGAGACTACGAGCAGTACTTC

J gene: TRBJ1-1
V gene: TRBV20-1
clone size: .
D gene: .
CDR3 protein: CSAPGFTEAFF
CDR3 DNA: TGCAGTGCTCCAGGGTTCACTGAAGCTTTCTTT

J gene: TRBJ1-5
V gene: TRBV7-2
clone size: .
D gene: .
CDR3 protein: CASSFPSQPQHF
CDR3 DNA: TGTGCCAGCAGCTTCCCCTCTCAGCCCCAGCATTTT

J gene: TRBJ1-1
V gene: TRBV7-9
clone size: .
D gene: TRBD1
CDR3 protein: CASSLIDRGAFF
CDR3 DNA: TGTGCCAGCAGCCTGATAGACAGGGGAGCTTTCTTT

J gene: TRBJ2-1
V gene: TRBV11-3
clone size: .
D gene: TRBD1
CDR3 protein: CASSHGTGAYNEQFF
CDR3 DNA: TGTGCCAGCAGCCACGGCACAGGGGCGTACAATGAGCAGTTCTTC

J gene: TRBJ1-5
V gene: TRBV27
clone size: .
D gene: TRBD1
CDR3 protein: CASRGGTGWNNQPQHF
CDR3 DNA: TGTGCCAGCAGGGGGGGGACAGGGTGGAACAATCAGCCCCAGCATTTT

J gene: TRBJ1-4
V gene: TRBV6-6
clone size: .
D gene: TRBD1
CDR3 protein: CASKDRGPNEKLFF
CDR3 DNA: TGTGCCAGCAAGGACAGGGGCCCTAATGAAAAACTGTTTTTT

J gene: TRBJ2-3
V gene: TRBV6-1
clone size: .
D gene: TRBD2
CDR3 protein: CASSDPSGPQYF
CDR3 DNA: TGTGCCAGCAGTGACCCTAGCGGCCCGCAGTATTTT

J gene: TRBJ1-2
V gene: TRBV7-2
clone size: .
D gene: .
CDR3 protein: CASSFRQINYGYTF
CDR3 DNA: TGTGCCAGCAGCTTTAGACAGATTAACTATGGCTACACCTTC

J gene: TRBJ1-4
V gene: TRBV19
clone size: .
D gene: .
CDR3 protein: CASSQGTSTNEKLFF
CDR3 DNA: TGTGCCAGTAGTCAGGGGACCTCAACTAATGAAAAACTGTTTTTT

J gene: TRBJ2-2
V gene: TRBV28
clone size: many
D gene: .
CDR3 protein: CASSFPQGTNTGELFF
CDR3 DNA: TGTGCCAGCAGTTTTCCCCAGGGCACGAACACCGGGGAGCTGTTTTTT

J gene: TRBJ1-1
V gene: TRBV4-2
clone size: .
D gene: .
CDR3 protein: CASSPSVGDTEAFF
CDR3 DNA: TGTGCCAGCAGCCCGAGCGTGGGTGACACTGAAGCTTTCTTT

J gene: TRBJ1-2
V gene: TRBV18
clone size: .
D gene: TRBD1
CDR3 protein: CASSPDRDRIRF
CDR3 DNA: TGTGCCAGCTCACCAGACCGGGACAGGATCCGTTTC

J gene: TRBJ2-7
V gene: TRBV7-2
clone size: .
D gene: TRBD1
CDR3 protein: CASSNRDRGFEQYF
CDR3 DNA: TGTGCCAGCAGCAACCGGGACAGGGGTTTCGAGCAGTACTTC

J gene: TRBJ2-1
V gene: TRBV10-3
clone size: .
D gene: .
CDR3 protein: CAISDSGTYNEQFF
CDR3 DNA: TGTGCCATCAGTGATTCCGGGACCTACAATGAGCAGTTCTTC

J gene: TRBJ1-6
V gene: TRBV27
clone size: .
D gene: .
CDR3 protein: CASSLGGTGGSPLHF
CDR3 DNA: TGTGCCAGCAGTTTAGGGGGGACGGGAGGTTCACCCCTCCACTTT

J gene: TRBJ2-7
V gene: TRBV5-6
clone size: .
D gene: TRBD2
CDR3 protein: CASSPGGSGRWEQYF
CDR3 DNA: TGTGCCAGCAGCCCCGGGGGGAGCGGGAGATGGGAGCAGTACTTC

J gene: TRBJ1-6
V gene: TRBV4-2
clone size: .
D gene: .
CDR3 protein: CASSQEPGWSPLHF
CDR3 DNA: TGTGCCAGCAGCCAAGAACCGGGGTGGTCACCCCTCCACTTT